This T cell receptor beta chain originates from a study of cytomegalovirus exposure and HLA in healthy donors (dated by TCRdb to 2016 to 2017). Regarding the complete study: An earlier analysis of more than 550 of the donors reported about 300 Gb of sequence data and around 120 million unique TCR beta sequences obtained from about 180 million T cells. Among 398 genotyped donors of the cohort, an average of roughly 230,000 unique TCR beta nucleotide sequences was sequenced per donor, of which about 18% were non-productive. Four or five DR-DQ haplotypes were handled as single units for association and clustering because linkage in the cohort was strong. About 280 gigabases of sequencing data and approximately 91 million unique TCR sequences made up an early release that covered nearly 650 HLA-typed donors. A later genetic analysis took genome-wide SNP genotypes for about 55% of the roughly 700 donors and used that subset as a discovery cohort. HLA typing covered class I and class II loci at four-digit resolution. In addition to the first cohort of approximately 670 subjects, a separate validation cohort of 120 different subjects was used. High-throughput TCR immunosequencing, statistical association of individual TCRs with disease status, and machine learning were combined to predict cytomegalovirus infection status. Donor age, sex, ethnicity and CMV serostatus were collected together with the repertoire data. The study was designed to test whether signatures of past pathogen exposure could be identified by cataloging public T cell receptors. In the later analysis, no new phenotypic data were used to find candidate immune exposures; instead, reliance was placed on TCR beta sequences and their occurrence across donors. An earlier analysis of some 500 of the donors used high-throughput TCR beta sequencing to judge whether each TCR beta V gene segment behaved as functional or pseudogenic. In a later analysis, previously published TCR beta repertoires from 666 donors were re-analyzed and high-resolution HLA genotyping was added so that TCR occurrence patterns could be studied. The study used immunosequencing to profile the T cell repertoires of under 700 subjects and linked those repertoires to cytomegalovirus serostatus. All discovery cohort repertoires had been generated on a single sequencing platform. Typing coverage varied by locus: about 629-630 donors for A, B, C, DRB1 and DQB1; 522 for DQA1; 600 to 610 for DPA1; about 450 for DPB1. The genetic ancestry cluster associated with self-reported Caucasian donors included roughly 84% of the approximately 400 genotyped donors. The full study reports these points: In a later analysis, most CMV-associated TCR beta chains were found to appear HLA-restricted, with HLA associations seemingly driven largely by CMV exposure. CMV serostatus was the only immune exposure information available for the cohort. Only TCR beta chains were sequenced in this cohort, and the absence of alpha or paired-chain data limited detectable features. The 87-base-pair reads could not distinguish some IMGT-functional V segments, including TRBV6-2 and TRBV6-3, so those segments were excluded. When HLA alleles, especially DR and DQ, strongly co-occurred, TCR associations were difficult to assign to individual alleles. A further reported finding was that TCR beta sequences accurately predicted the HLA-A and HLA-B alleles for most subjects in the first cohort. The earlier analysis of nearly 600 of the donors excluded around 17 rarely observed V segments, including chromosome 9 orphons, because counts were too low. Linkage disequilibrium might explain the correlated functional status among segregating V segments, but an unknown experimental factor could not be excluded. Sequencing depth was assumed to be roughly uniform across donors in the presence/absence analyses, though that assumption may not hold. A few of the identified cytomegalovirus-associated TCR beta chains were confirmed in vitro to be specific for cytomegalovirus antigens. Compared with the roughly 600-donor mean, donors in an Asian-associated ancestry cluster had fewer N-insertions in productive TCRs, according to a later genetic analysis. V-gene and J-gene trimming of TCR beta chains was associated with a missense DCLRE1C variant in a later genetic analysis, and the association was replicated in an independent cohort. In the study, around 150 TCR beta chains were listed as associated with cytomegalovirus. In a later analysis, HLA-associated TCR beta chains were found to be more clonally expanded and to have lower generation probabilities than equally common non-associated chains. Across donors, most TCR sequences were observed very rarely, whereas some public TCRs were present in many individuals. Several of the top co-occurrence clusters appeared to be linked to parvovirus B19, influenza, CMV and Epstein-Barr virus, according to a later analysis. Broadly in line with IMGT annotations, most TCR beta V segments showed up in productive rearrangements about 87% or about 30% of the time in an earlier analysis of approximately 600 of the donors. In a later analysis, around 15,000 TCR beta sequences were associated with specific HLA alleles at a false discovery rate of 0.05. A cluster of highly shared sequence variants was judged likely to represent a technical artifact of the sequencing pipeline. Because HLA typing was unavailable for some donors at each locus, only the typed subset was used in association tests. According to a later analysis, TCR association rates differed among HLA loci, with DRB1 alleles showing the most associated TCRs and HLA-C alleles showing the fewest. In both the original and validation cohorts, the classifier was reported to diagnose cytomegalovirus status with high specificity and sensitivity. The authors suggested that the approach could potentially be extended to other disease states and immunological phenotypes.

In total, approximately 690 healthy bone marrow donors made up the cohort. At the time of sampling, every cohort member was nominally healthy, though immune exposures that went unrecorded were likely present. The donor was CMV seronegative and belonged to the group of around 400 seronegative cohort members. A peripheral blood sample was collected from each donor, and TCR beta sequencing was performed on peripheral blood mononuclear cells. Genomic DNA was extracted from the blood cell samples with the Qiagen DNeasy Blood Extraction Kit. CDR1 and CDR2 were assigned from the germline V gene as SQVTM and ANQGSEA. Trimming accounts for 3 bases at V and 7 bases at J, while the number of junction bases matched to no gene is 7. The CDR3 contains 14 residues, cysteine and phenylalanine counted. CDR3 DNA only is kept here, 42 bases in frame from base 1. This clone was seen only a few times. Its target antigen remains unknown. No base quality information exists; no much larger clone differs at one position.

Libraries came from the immunoSEQ multiplex PCR assay. For the multiplex PCR, a mixture combining 60 forward primers for TCR Vbeta segments and 13 reverse primers for TCR Jbeta segments was used. A multiplex PCR assay on genomic DNA amplified the CDR3 region of rearranged TCR beta genes. The Illumina HiSeq System was used to sequence the amplified TCR beta libraries as 87-base-pair reads. As for the authors' bioinformatics: Across the 600 to 700 repertoires, a later analysis counted 78 million or so unique TCR beta chains, roughly 11 million of which were shared by at least two donors. Raw reads were error-corrected and collapsed into unique sequences by a nearest-neighbor algorithm in which closely related sequences were merged to remove PCR and sequencing errors. V, D and J gene segments were assigned by aligning CDR3 sequences to IMGT reference sequences. For a sequence to be retained, at least a six-nucleotide match to both a V gene segment and a J gene segment was required. Rearrangements were called productive when the CDR3 lacked stop codons and stayed in frame with V and J; all others were non-productive. Following IMGT convention, CDR3 was defined as the stretch from the second conserved V-encoded cysteine to the conserved J-encoded phenylalanine. The earlier analysis of some 540 of the donors excluded any sequence lacking an unambiguous match to a single V gene segment. An earlier analysis of just under 600 of the donors called V segments functional above 56.7% productive rearrangements and segregating when the between-donor standard deviation exceeded 5%. To diagnose cytomegalovirus status from the catalog of TCR beta chain sequences, a statistical classification framework was built. A later analysis assigned V and J genes by comparing TCR nucleotide sequences with IMGT/GENE-DB human TR gene sequences. A later analysis assigned CDR3 sequences and most-parsimonious VDJ recombination scenarios with the TCRdist pipeline. In a later analysis, each TCR beta chain was defined by its CDR3 amino acid sequence together with its V-gene family, and reads lacking a unique V-gene family were excluded. To address suspected cross-contamination and a sequencing artifact, a later analysis removed 592 highly shared, low-generation-probability nucleotide sequences. A later analysis calculated a clonal expansion index for each public chain from normalized within-repertoire ranks of inferred template counts. Generation probabilities in a later analysis came from a VDJ recombination model fitted to out-of-frame rearrangements, and those results were checked against IGoR. A later analysis scored TCR-TCR, TCR-HLA and TCR-CMV co-occurrence with hypergeometric tests, applying a repertoire-size bias correction to TCR pairs. False discovery rates were estimated in a later analysis by permuting HLA or CMV assignments 20 times. In a later analysis, co-occurring TCRs were grouped using DBSCAN, and TCRdist sequence similarity was added for clustering within HLA-allele-positive subsets. For co-occurrence clustering, repertoires with fewer than 30,000 or more than 120,000 public chains were excluded, along with a handful of repertoires with anomalous nucleotide sharing. The table comes from immuneACCESS by way of TCRdb, which keeps in-frame sequences with V and J called. Part of the clones is missing from these tables; in studies checked, under half for an unresolved V gene and the rest for unknown reasons. Clonal size and the V and J genes are those of that table, whereas D and trimming came from the DNA. For this sample the table gives some 96,000 clones, of which around 64% were detected only once. The biggest ten clones account for more than 2.5% of the sample.

This sequence was found in a man aged 55-75 years in good health and CMV-seronegative. The rearrangement joined TRBV29-1 to TRBJ2-1; 9 junctional bases match TRBD2. The specimen was PBMCs. The DNA sequence follows: TGCAGCGTTGACTCGGGACTAGCTAGGAATGAGCAGTTCTTC. Its translation reads: CSVDSGLARNEQFF.